What follows is one T cell receptor beta chain and its context. Trimming shortened V by 8 bases and J by 3 bases, and 8 bases separated the two germline ends. This CDR3 has 11 amino acids. CDR1 GTSNPN and CDR2 SVGIG come from the germline V gene (reference sequence). Profiling relied on immunoSEQ multiplex PCR, and the TCRdb table lists in-frame clones only, not all of them. The sample contains about 480,000 clones, about 79% of which appear only once. The data derive from a study of shared clonotypes between healthy human individuals. The chain couples TRBV30 to TRBJ2-1, with D unclear. What was sequenced was PBMCs. The receptor's source is a middle-aged woman in good health. Some clones in this sample may be carry-over from other donors' samples. The CDR3 sequence: CALSVYNEQFF. DNA of the CDR3: TGTGCCCTAAGCGTCTACAATGAGCAGTTCTTC. Full variable domain (outside the CDR3, taken from reference TRBV30 and TRBJ2-1): SQTIHQWPATLVQPVGSPLSLECTVEGTSNPNLYWYRQAAGRGLQLLFYSVGIGQISSEVPQNLSASRPQDRQFILSSKKLLLSDSGFYLCALSVYNEQFFGPGTRLTVL.